The present TCR beta chain was sequenced within a study of shared T cell receptors in the human thymus. As regards this clone: A read error may account for a junction end that differs from germline.

Germline CDR1 and CDR2: MNHNS and SASEGT. The CDR3 loop spans 19 amino acids. The method was immunoSEQ multiplex PCR; TCRdb's version includes in-frame clones alone and lacks a portion of them. The sample shows about 660,000 clones, approximately 89% of them seen only once. The same data also went into a second study, on human thymus T cells. Per that paper: Having surgery to correct congenital heart defects, healthy Finnish infants acted as the donors. Thymic resections from corrective heart surgery supplied the tissue. Both thymic and peripheral blood repertoires showed apparently biased V and J usage.

Sequencing was done on a sample of thymocytes. The sequence derives from a boy younger than two with a congenital heart defect. The V call is TRBV6-1, the J call TRBJ1-5; 7 bases align to TRBD1. The CDR3 nucleotides read TGTGCCAGCACTGAACAAAGACAGGGTAGGGCTTATAGCAATCAGCCCCAGCATTTT. This sequence encodes CASTEQRQGRAYSNQPQHF.